This T cell receptor (beta chain) was sequenced for a study of blood T cell repertoires in COVID-19. The method was immunoSEQ multiplex PCR; TCRdb's version includes in-frame clones alone and lacks a portion of them. The data show 90,000 or so clones, about 92% seen once. CDR1 is SGHTA, CDR2 FQGNSA, per germline. The CDR3 spans 15 residues. The V end lost 6 bases, the J end lost 0 bases, and 12 bases lay between the germline ends. Sequencing was carried out using peripheral blood. This sequence originates from a man aged 18 to 29 with COVID-19, enrolled during active disease. This chain joins TRBV7-2 and TRBJ2-1; D is perhaps TRBD2 (6 bases). The DNA for the CDR3 is TGTGCCAGCAGGTCGGGACTTAGCTCCTACAATGAGCAGTTCTTC. Protein: CASRSGLSSYNEQFF. Full variable domain (outside the CDR3, taken from reference TRBV7-2 and TRBJ2-1): GAGVSQSPSNKVTEKGKDVELRCDPISGHTALYWYRQSLGQGLEFLIYFQGNSAPDKSGLPSDRFSAERTGGSVSTLTIQRTQQEDSAVYLCASRSGLSSYNEQFFGPGTRLTVL.